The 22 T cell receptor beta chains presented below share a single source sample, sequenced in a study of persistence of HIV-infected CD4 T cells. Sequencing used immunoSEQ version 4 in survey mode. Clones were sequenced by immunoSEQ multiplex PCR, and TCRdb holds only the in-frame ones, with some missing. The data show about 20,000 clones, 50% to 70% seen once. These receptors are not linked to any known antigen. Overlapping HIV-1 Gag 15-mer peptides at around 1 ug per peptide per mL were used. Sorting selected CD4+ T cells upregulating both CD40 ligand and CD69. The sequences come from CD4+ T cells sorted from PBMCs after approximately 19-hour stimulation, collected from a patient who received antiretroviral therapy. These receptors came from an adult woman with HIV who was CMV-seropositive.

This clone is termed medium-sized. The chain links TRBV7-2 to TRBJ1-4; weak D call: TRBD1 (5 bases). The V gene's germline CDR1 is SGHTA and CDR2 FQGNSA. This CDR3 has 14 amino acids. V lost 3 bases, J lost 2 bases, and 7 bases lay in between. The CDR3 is CASSFGATNEKLFF. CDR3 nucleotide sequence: TGTGCCAGCAGCTTTGGGGCTACTAATGAAAAACTGTTTTTT. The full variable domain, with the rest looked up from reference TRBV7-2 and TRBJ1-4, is GAGVSQSPSNKVTEKGKDVELRCDPISGHTALYWYRQSLGQGLEFLIYFQGNSAPDKSGLPSDRFSAERTGGSVSTLTIQRTQQEDSAVYLCASSFGATNEKLFFGSGTQLSVL.

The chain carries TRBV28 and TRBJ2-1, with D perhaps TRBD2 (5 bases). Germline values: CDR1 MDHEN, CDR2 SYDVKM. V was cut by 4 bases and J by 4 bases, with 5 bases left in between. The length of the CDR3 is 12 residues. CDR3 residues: CASSWEYNEQFF. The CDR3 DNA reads TGTGCCAGCAGTTGGGAGTACAATGAGCAGTTCTTC.

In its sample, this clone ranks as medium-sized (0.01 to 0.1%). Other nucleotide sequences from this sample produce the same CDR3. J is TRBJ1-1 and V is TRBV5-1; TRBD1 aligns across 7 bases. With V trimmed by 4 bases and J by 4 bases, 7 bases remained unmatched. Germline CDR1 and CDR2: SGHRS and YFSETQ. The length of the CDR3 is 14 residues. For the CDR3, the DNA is TGCGCCAGCAGCATCGGGACAGAGGGCACTGAAGCTTTCTTT. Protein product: CASSIGTEGTEAFF.

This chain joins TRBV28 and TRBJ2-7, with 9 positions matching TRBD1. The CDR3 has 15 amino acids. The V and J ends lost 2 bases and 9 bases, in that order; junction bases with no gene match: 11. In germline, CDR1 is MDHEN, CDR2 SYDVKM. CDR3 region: CASSLGGQGISRQYF. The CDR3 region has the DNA TGTGCCAGCAGTTTAGGGGGACAGGGAATTTCTAGGCAGTACTTC.

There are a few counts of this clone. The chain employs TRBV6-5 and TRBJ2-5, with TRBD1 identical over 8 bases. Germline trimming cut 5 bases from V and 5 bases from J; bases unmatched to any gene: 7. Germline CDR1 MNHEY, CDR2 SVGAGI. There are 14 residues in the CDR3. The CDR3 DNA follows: TGTGCCAGCAGTCCGTCGACAGGGGCGGAGACCCAGTACTTC. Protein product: CASSPSTGAETQYF.

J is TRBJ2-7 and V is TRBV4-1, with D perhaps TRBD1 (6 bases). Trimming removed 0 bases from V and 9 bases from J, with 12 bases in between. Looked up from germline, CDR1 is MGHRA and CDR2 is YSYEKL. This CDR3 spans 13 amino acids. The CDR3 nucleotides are TGCGCCAGCAGCCAAGATTTTACAGGGCGGCAGTACGTC. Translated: CASSQDFTGRQYV.

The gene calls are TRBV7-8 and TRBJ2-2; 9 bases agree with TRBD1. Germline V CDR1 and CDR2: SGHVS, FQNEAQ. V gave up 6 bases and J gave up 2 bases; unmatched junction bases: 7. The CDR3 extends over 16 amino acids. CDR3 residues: CASRIYRGRNTGELFF. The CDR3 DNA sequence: TGTGCCAGCAGAATCTACAGGGGGCGCAACACCGGGGAGCTGTTTTTT.

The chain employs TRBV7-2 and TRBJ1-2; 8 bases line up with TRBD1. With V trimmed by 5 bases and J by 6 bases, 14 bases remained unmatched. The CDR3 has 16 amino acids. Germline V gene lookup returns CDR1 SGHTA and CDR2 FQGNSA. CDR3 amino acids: CASSQHAGQGADGYTF. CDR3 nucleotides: TGTGCCAGCAGCCAACATGCGGGGCAGGGGGCTGATGGCTACACCTTC.

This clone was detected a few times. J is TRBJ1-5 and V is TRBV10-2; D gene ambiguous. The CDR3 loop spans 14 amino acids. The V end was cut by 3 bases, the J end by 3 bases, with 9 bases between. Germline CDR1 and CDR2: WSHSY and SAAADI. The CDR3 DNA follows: TGCGCCAGCAGTGACGGAGGGCACAATCAGCCCCAGCATTTT. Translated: CASSDGGHNQPQHF.

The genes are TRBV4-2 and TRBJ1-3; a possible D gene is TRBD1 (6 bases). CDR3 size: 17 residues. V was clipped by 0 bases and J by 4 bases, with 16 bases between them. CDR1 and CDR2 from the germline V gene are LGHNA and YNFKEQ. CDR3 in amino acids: CASSQEGTGTMGNTIYF. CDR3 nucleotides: TGTGCCAGCAGCCAAGAAGGAACAGGGACAATGGGAAACACCATATATTTT.

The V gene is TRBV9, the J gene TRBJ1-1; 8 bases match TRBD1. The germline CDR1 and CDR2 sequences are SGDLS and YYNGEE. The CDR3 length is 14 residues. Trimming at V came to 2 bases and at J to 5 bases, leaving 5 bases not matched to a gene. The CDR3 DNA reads TGTGCCAGCAGCGTGGGCAGGGGGCCGACTGAAGCTTTCTTT. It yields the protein CASSVGRGPTEAFF. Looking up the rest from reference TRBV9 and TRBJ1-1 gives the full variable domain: DSGVTQTPKHLITATGQRVTLRCSPRSGDLSVYWYQQSLDQGLQFLIQYYNGEERAKGNILERFSAQQFPDLHSELNLSSLELGDSALYFCASSVGRGPTEAFFGQGTRLTVV.

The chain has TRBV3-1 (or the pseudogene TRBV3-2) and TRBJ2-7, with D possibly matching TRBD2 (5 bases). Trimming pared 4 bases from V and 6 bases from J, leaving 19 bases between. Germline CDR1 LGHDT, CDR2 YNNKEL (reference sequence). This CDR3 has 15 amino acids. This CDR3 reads CASSRLLVPSAEQYF. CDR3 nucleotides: TGTGCCAGCAGCCGCCTACTAGTCCCCTCGGCCGAGCAGTACTTC.

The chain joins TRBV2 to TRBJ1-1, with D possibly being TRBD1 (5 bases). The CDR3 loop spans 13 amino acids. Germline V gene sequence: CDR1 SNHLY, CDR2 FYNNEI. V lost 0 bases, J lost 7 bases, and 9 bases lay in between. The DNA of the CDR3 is TGTGCCAGCAGTGAAGCGCGCGGGGGTGAAGCTTTCTTT. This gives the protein CASSEARGGEAFF.

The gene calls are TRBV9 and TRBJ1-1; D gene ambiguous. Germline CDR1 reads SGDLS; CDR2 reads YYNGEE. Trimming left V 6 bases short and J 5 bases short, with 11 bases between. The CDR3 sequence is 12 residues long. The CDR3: CASTPIFTEAFF. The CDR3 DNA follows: TGTGCCAGCACCCCAATCTTTACTGAAGCTTTCTTT.

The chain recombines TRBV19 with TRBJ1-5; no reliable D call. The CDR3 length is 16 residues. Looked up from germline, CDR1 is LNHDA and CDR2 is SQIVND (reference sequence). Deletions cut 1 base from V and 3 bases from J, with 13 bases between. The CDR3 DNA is TGTGCCAGTAGTATAGCCAGCGGACTTGACAATCAGCCCCAGCATTTT. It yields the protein CASSIASGLDNQPQHF. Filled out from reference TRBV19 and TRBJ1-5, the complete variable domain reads DGGITQSPKYLFRKEGQNVTLSCEQNLNHDAMYWYRQDPGQGLRLIYYSQIVNDFQKGDIAEGYSVSREKKESFPLTVTSAQKNPTAFYLCASSIASGLDNQPQHFGDGTRLSIL.

The CDR3 DNA is TGTGCCCGTAAGGTTGGGGCTGGAAACACCATATATTTT. This codes for CARKVGAGNTIYF. The gene calls are TRBV30 and TRBJ1-3; no clear D. The ends were cut back, 8 bases at V and 2 bases at J, with 13 bases in the middle. The CDR3 is 13 residues long. Per the germline V gene, CDR1 is GTSNPN and CDR2 is SVGIG (reference sequence).

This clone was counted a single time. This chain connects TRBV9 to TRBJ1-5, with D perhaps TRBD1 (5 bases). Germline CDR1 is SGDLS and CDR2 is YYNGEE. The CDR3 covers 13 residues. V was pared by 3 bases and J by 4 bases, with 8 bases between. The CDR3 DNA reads TGTGCCAGCAGCGCCTGGGGGAATCAGCCCCAGCATTTT. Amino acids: CASSAWGNQPQHF.

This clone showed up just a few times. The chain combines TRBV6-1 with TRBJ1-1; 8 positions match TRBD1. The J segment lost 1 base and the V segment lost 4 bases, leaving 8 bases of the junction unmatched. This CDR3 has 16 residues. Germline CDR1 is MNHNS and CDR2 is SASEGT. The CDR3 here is CASSAGQGIKNTEAFF. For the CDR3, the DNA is TGTGCCAGCAGTGCCGGACAGGGTATAAAGAACACTGAAGCTTTCTTT.

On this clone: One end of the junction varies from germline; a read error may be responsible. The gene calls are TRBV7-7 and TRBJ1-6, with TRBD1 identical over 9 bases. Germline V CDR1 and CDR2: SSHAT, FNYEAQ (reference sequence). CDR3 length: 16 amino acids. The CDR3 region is CASSLEAGQGHSPLHF. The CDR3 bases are TGTGCTAGCAGCTTAGAGGCGGGACAGGGTCATTCACCCCTCCACTTT. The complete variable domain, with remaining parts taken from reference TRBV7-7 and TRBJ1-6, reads GAGVSQSPRYKVTKRGQDVTLRCDPISSHATLYWYQQALGQGPEFLTYFNYEAQPDKSGLPSDRFSAERPEGSISTLTIQRTEQRDSAMYRCASSLEAGQGHSPLHFGNGTRLTVT.

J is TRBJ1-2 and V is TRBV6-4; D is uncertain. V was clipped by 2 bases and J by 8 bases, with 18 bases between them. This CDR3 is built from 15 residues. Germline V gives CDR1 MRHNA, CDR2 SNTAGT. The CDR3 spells CASSDGVHTAGGYTF. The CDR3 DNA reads TGTGCCAGCAGTGACGGTGTCCATACGGCAGGCGGCTACACCTTC.

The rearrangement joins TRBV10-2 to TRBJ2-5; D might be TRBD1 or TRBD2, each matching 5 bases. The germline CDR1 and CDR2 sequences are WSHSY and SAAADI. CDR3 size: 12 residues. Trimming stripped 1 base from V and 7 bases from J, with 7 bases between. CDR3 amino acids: CASSEWDGTQYF. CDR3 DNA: TGCGCCAGCAGTGAGTGGGACGGGACCCAGTACTTC.

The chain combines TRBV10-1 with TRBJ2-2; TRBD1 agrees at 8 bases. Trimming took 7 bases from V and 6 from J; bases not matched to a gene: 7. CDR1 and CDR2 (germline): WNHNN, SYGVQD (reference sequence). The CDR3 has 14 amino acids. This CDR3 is CASTFDRGSGELFF. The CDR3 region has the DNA TGCGCCAGCACCTTCGACAGGGGCTCCGGGGAGCTGTTTTTT.